This is a list of T cell receptor beta chains from one sample in a study of CD8 T cells in ankylosing spondylitis. TCRdb re-called the 5' RACE reads with MiXCR, one entry per CDR3 protein. The sample yields approximately 200,000 distinct CDR3 sequences, 13% seen once. Sequencing was carried out using blood, either unsorted or a sorted T cell fraction (not recorded which). Source of these receptors: a female donor with ankylosing spondylitis or in good health (not recorded which). The CDR3 runs from the conserved cysteine through the conserved F or W. The order of the fields is J gene, clone size, D gene, V gene, CDR3 DNA, CDR3 protein. D genes are given only for firm matches. Only part of the rows carry a size: once, few, many, or a class if the clone is expanded.

>TRBJ2-2|many|TRBD1|TRBV6-1
TGTGCCAGCAGACTTAGGACAGGGAGGACCGGGGAGCTGTTTTTT
CASRLRTGRTGELFF
>TRBJ2-6|many|TRBD1|TRBV12-3/TRBV12-4
TGTGCCAGCAGTAGTGGGACAGGGAAAACTGGGGCCAACGTCCTGACTTTC
CASSSGTGKTGANVLTF
>TRBJ2-7|-|-|TRBV7-9
TGTGCCAGCAGCTTATCCAGGGACCATTTCTACGAGCAGAACTTC
CASSLSRDHFYEQNF
>TRBJ2-3|-|-|TRBV6-2/TRBV6-3
TGTGCCAGCAGTTACCCCGGAGTGGCGGGAGATACGCAGTATTTT
CASSYPGVAGDTQYF
>TRBJ2-3|many|-|TRBV12-3/TRBV12-4
TGTGCCAGCAGTTTCGGGGATACGCAGTATTTT
CASSFGDTQYF
>TRBJ2-1|many|-|TRBV7-2
TGTGCCAGCAGCAAACCTTCGGACGGGAACAATGAGCAGTTCTTC
CASSKPSDGNNEQFF
>TRBJ2-3|many|-|TRBV12-3/TRBV12-4
TGTGCCAGCACCTGGGGGGACGCGAGCACAGATACGCAGTATTTT
CASTWGDASTDTQYF
>TRBJ1-1|few|-|TRBV3-1
TGTGCCAGCAGCCAAGTGCAGGGTAAGGGAGCTTTCTTT
CASSQVQGKGAFF
>TRBJ2-7|many|-|TRBV12-5
TGTGCTAGTTCCAGGGTTTTCTACGAGCAGTACTTC
CASSRVFYEQYF
>TRBJ2-3|many|-|TRBV20-1
TGCAGTGCTCCCCAGGGATGGGTTACAGATACGCAGTATTTT
CSAPQGWVTDTQYF
>TRBJ2-1|few|-|TRBV12-3/TRBV12-4
TGTGCCAGCAATCTTCCGGGTTCCTACAATGAGCAGTTCTTC
CASNLPGSYNEQFF
>TRBJ1-1|many|-|TRBV20-1
TGCAGTGCTAAGGCGGGTATGGGCACTGAAGCTTTCTTT
CSAKAGMGTEAFF
>TRBJ1-5|few|TRBD1|TRBV27
TGTGCCAGCCGCCGATTGCAGGGGGCGGATCAGCCCCAGCATTTT
CASRRLQGADQPQHF
>TRBJ2-2|many|-|TRBV12-3/TRBV12-4
TGTGCCAGCAGTTTAGGTCTCGGAACGGACACCGGGGAGCTGTTTTTT
CASSLGLGTDTGELFF
>TRBJ2-7|-|-|TRBV20-1
TGCAGTGCTAGAGCCCCGGGGCGAGTGCCCTACGAGCAGTACTTC
CSARAPGRVPYEQYF
>TRBJ2-5|few|-|TRBV18
TGTGCCAGCTCACCATTGGGGTTCGGGGGCGAGACCCAGTACTTC
CASSPLGFGGETQYF
>TRBJ2-7|-|-|TRBV28
TGTGCCAGCAGTTTTTCGGACTCCTACGGGCAGTACTTC
CASSFSDSYGQYF
>TRBJ2-2|many|-|TRBV28
TGTGCCAGCAGTTCTCGCCTCCTTAACACCGGGGAGCTGTTTTTT
CASSSRLLNTGELFF
>TRBJ1-2|few|TRBD1|TRBV9
TGTGCCAGCAGCGTACTTCCGGGGGGGACAGGGGGTAACTATGGCTACACCTTC
CASSVLPGGTGGNYGYTF
>TRBJ2-2|many|-|TRBV3-1
TGTGCCAGCAGCCAAGAGGGTCAGGGCGCCGGGGAGCTGTTTTTT
CASSQEGQGAGELFF
>TRBJ1-6|many|-|TRBV12-3/TRBV12-4
TGTGCCAGCACCCTAGGGGCAGTCAATTCACCCCTCCACTTT
CASTLGAVNSPLHF
>TRBJ2-7|many|-|TRBV7-2
TGTGCCAGCAGCCTGGGACCCTTACCCTACGAGCAGTACTTC
CASSLGPLPYEQYF
>TRBJ2-7|few|-|TRBV19
TGTGCCACCAGGGCCGGTTACGAGCAGTACTTC
CATRAGYEQYF
>TRBJ2-5|many|-|TRBV24-1
TGTGCCACCTCACCAGGGAAGGGGGAGCGAGAGACCCAGTACTTC
CATSPGKGERETQYF
>TRBJ2-2|many|-|TRBV9
TGTGCCAGCAGCGCTCCGGTGTGGGAGAACACCGGGGAGCTGTTTTTT
CASSAPVWENTGELFF
>TRBJ2-7|many|-|TRBV20-1
TGCAGTGTCCTGAGTAGCTCCTACGAGCAGTACTTC
CSVLSSSYEQYF
>TRBJ2-7|many|-|TRBV5-1
TGCGCCAGCAGCTTGGACTACGAGCAGTACTTC
CASSLDYEQYF
>TRBJ2-1|many|-|TRBV4-2
TGTGCCAGCAGCCCTCGTCCTCCAGAGGTCACTGAGCAGTTCTTC
CASSPRPPEVTEQFF
>TRBJ1-2|once|-|TRBV20-1
TGCAGTGTCTCCGGGGGAAGCTATGGCTACACCTTC
CSVSGGSYGYTF
>TRBJ2-5|-|TRBD1|TRBV20-1
TGCAGTGCTAGAGGGATGGGACAGCAGTGGGGTGAGACCCAGTACTTC
CSARGMGQQWGETQYF
>TRBJ2-2|-|TRBD2|TRBV11-1
TGTGCCAGCAGCTTACCCCCAAGACTAGCGGGACACACCGGGGAGCTGTTTTTT
CASSLPPRLAGHTGELFF
>TRBJ1-5|many|-|TRBV6-2/TRBV6-3
TGTGCCAGCAGTTACCCGGTGGTATCGGGGACTTTGGGCAATCAGCCCCAGCATTTT
CASSYPVVSGTLGNQPQHF